Each of the 26 T cell receptor beta chains below was sequenced from the same sample in a study of PD-1 blockade in classical Hodgkin lymphoma. The repertoire was sequenced with immunoSEQ multiplex PCR; TCRdb's copy has only in-frame clones and lacks some. The table shows about 37,000 clones, with approximately 82% occurring only once. Patients all relapsed after autologous stem cell transplantation, and there was variation in brentuximab vedotin exposure. The specimen was peripheral blood mononuclear cells (PBMCs), collected before the second cycle of nivolumab. The receptors originated from a human donor with classical Hodgkin lymphoma.

The gene calls are TRBV5-6 and TRBJ2-7, with TRBD2 identical over 10 bases. With 4 bases clipped from V and 6 bases from J, the junction kept 10 bases outside the gene matches. Germline V gene lookup returns CDR1 SGHDT and CDR2 YYEEEE. This CDR3 comprises 15 residues. The DNA for the CDR3 is TGTGCCAGCAGCGATACAGGGACTAGCGCAATCGAGCAGTACTTC. This translates into CASSDTGTSAIEQYF.

This rearrangement joins TRBV9 to TRBJ1-3; D not certain. The germline V gene encodes CDR1 SGDLS and CDR2 YYNGEE. The CDR3 runs to 16 residues. Trimming took 1 base from V and 1 from J, leaving 12 bases between them. The CDR3 here is CASSVSPRRSGNTIYF. The DNA for the CDR3 is TGTGCCAGCAGCGTAAGTCCCAGGAGGTCTGGAAACACCATATATTTT.

V gene TRBV19 combines with J gene TRBJ2-2; D unresolved. The CDR3 runs to 15 residues. The germline V gene encodes CDR1 LNHDA and CDR2 SQIVND (reference sequence). V lost 5 bases, J lost 5 bases, and 15 bases lay in between. In DNA, the CDR3 is TGTGCCAGTAGTCATTCGGGCGGCAGAACCGGGGAGCTGTTTTTT. Encoded protein: CASSHSGGRTGELFF.

The chain combines TRBV4-3 with TRBJ1-2, with D perhaps TRBD1 (5 bases). The V and J ends lost 0 bases and 5 bases respectively, with 16 bases between them. Germline loops: CDR1 LGHNA, CDR2 YSLEER. CDR3 length: 16 residues. Here the CDR3 reads CASSQDNSGRLYGYTF. The DNA of the CDR3 is TGCGCCAGCAGCCAAGATAATTCAGGGAGGCTTTATGGCTACACCTTC.

CDR3 DNA sequence: TGTGCCAGCAGTGAGGGGACAGGGGGAGAGACCCAGTACTTC. Translating it yields CASSEGTGGETQYF. The chain is built from TRBV25-1 and TRBJ2-5, with TRBD1 matching over 11 bases. The trim removed 3 bases at V and 4 bases at J, leaving 1 base unmatched. The V gene's germline CDR1 is MGHDK and CDR2 SYGVNS. The CDR3 consists of 14 residues.

J is TRBJ2-3 and V is TRBV7-3, with TRBD1 matching 9 bases. J lost 5 bases, V lost 5 bases, and 11 bases had no gene match. There are 16 residues in the CDR3. The V gene's germline CDR1 is SGHTA and CDR2 FQGTGA. CDR3 amino acids: CASSPGDRVIGDTQYF. CDR3 coding DNA: TGTGCCAGCAGCCCCGGGGACAGGGTAATTGGAGATACGCAGTATTTT.

This chain uses TRBV6-6 with TRBJ1-1, with unresolved D. Deletions cut 4 bases from V and 2 bases from J, with 11 bases between. The germline V gene has CDR1 MNHNY and CDR2 SVGAGI (reference sequence). The CDR3 extends over 14 amino acids. CDR3 nucleotide sequence: TGTGCCAGCAGTTTGGGAGGATCTAACACTGAAGCTTTCTTT. Amino acids: CASSLGGSNTEAFF.

The CDR3: CASSLGWEETQYF. CDR3 DNA: TGTGCCAGCAGCCTTGGGTGGGAGGAGACCCAGTACTTC. The V and J genes are TRBV11-1 and TRBJ2-5, with a tentative D call TRBD2 (5 bases). The CDR3 loop spans 13 amino acids. Per the germline V gene, CDR1 is SGHAT and CDR2 is FQDESV (reference sequence). V was cut by 5 bases and J by 5 bases, with 12 bases left in between.

The chain links TRBV6-6 to TRBJ1-1; D gene ambiguous. Germline CDR1 reads MNHNY; CDR2 reads SVGAGI (reference sequence). With 3 bases removed from V and 10 bases from J, the gap between germline ends came to 18 bases. The CDR3 is made up of 14 amino acids. The CDR3 nucleotides are TGTGCCAGCAGTTATCTGCGTCGGGAGGCACTAGCTTTCTTT. Translated: CASSYLRREALAFF.

The chain joins TRBV21-1 to TRBJ2-7. TRBV21-1 counts as a pseudogene. This CDR3 spans 16 amino acids. CDR3 region: CASSKAHGARHYEQYF. CDR3 nucleotide sequence: TGTGCCAGCAGCAAAGCTCACGGGGCCAGGCACTACGAGCAGTACTTC.

This rearrangement joins TRBV18 to TRBJ2-3; D gene uncertain. Germline V gene lookup returns CDR1 KGHSH and CDR2 LQKENI. V was cut by 3 bases and J by 0 bases, with 10 bases left in between. The CDR3 sequence is 15 residues long. CDR3 region: CASSPVADSTDTQYF. In DNA form, the CDR3 reads TGTGCCAGCTCACCGGTGGCGGATAGCACAGATACGCAGTATTTT. Full variable domain (remainder filled in from reference TRBV18 and TRBJ2-3): NAGVMQNPRHLVRRRGQEARLRCSPMKGHSHVYWYRQLPEEGLKFMVYLQKENIIDESGMPKERFSAEFPKEGPSILRIQQVVRGDSAAYFCASSPVADSTDTQYFGPGTRLTVL.

The chain employs TRBV5-6 and TRBJ1-1; no definite D call. V was cut by 4 bases and J by 5 bases, with 15 bases left in between. Germline-derived CDR1 and CDR2 are SGHDT and YYEEEE. The CDR3 has 14 amino acids. This CDR3 reads CASSPYPLATEAFF. Here the CDR3 DNA reads TGTGCCAGCAGCCCTTACCCCCTGGCAACTGAAGCTTTCTTT.

The chain links TRBV7-3 to TRBJ2-7; D remains ambiguous. Trimming removed 5 bases at V and 2 bases at J, with 13 bases between. CDR1 is SGHTA and CDR2 is FQGTGA in the germline V gene. The CDR3 is made up of 14 amino acids. The CDR3 nucleotides are TGTGCCAGCAGCGCCCTCCTGGCCCCCTACGAGCAGTACTTC. This gives the protein CASSALLAPYEQYF. Looking up the rest from reference TRBV7-3 and TRBJ2-7 gives the full variable domain: GAGVSQTPSNKVTEKGKYVELRCDPISGHTALYWYRQSLGQGPEFLIYFQGTGAADDSGLPNDRFFAVRPEGSVSTLKIQRTERGDSAVYLCASSALLAPYEQYFGPGTRLTVT.

The chain employs TRBV7-8 and TRBJ2-1, with D possibly TRBD1 on 5 matching bases. This CDR3 has 12 amino acids. V lost 5 bases and J 7 bases, leaving 9 bases between the germline ends. Germline CDR1 is SGHVS and CDR2 is FQNEAQ. In DNA form, the CDR3 reads TGTGCCAGCAGCCGGGCAGGGAATGAGCAGTTCTTC. Translated: CASSRAGNEQFF. Looking up the rest from reference TRBV7-8 and TRBJ2-1 gives the full variable domain: GAGVSQSPRYKVAKRGQDVALRCDPISGHVSLFWYQQALGQGPEFLTYFQNEAQLDKSGLPSDRFFAERPEGSVSTLKIQRTQQEDSAVYLCASSRAGNEQFFGPGTRLTVL.

The rearrangement uses TRBV5-1 and TRBJ2-1, with no clear D. Germline lookup yields CDR1 SGHRS and CDR2 YFSETQ. V was trimmed by 1 base and J by 4 bases, leaving 12 bases between them. The CDR3 is 15 amino acids. CDR3 sequence (DNA): TGCGCCAGCAGCTTGATCCCAGGAGATTACAATGAGCAGTTCTTC. Encoded protein: CASSLIPGDYNEQFF.

Note on this clone: Other DNA sequences from this sample encode an identical CDR3 as well. V and J are TRBV6-6 and TRBJ2-7; D is unclear. The germline V gene encodes CDR1 MNHNY and CDR2 SVGAGI (reference sequence). The CDR3 runs 14 residues. Trimming pared 0 bases from V and 2 bases from J, leaving 8 bases between. Here the CDR3 reads CASSYSQGTYEQYF. The CDR3 nucleotides read TGTGCCAGCAGTTACTCGCAAGGGACCTACGAGCAGTACTTC.

V and J are TRBV7-3 and TRBJ2-5; no definite D call. Germline CDR1 is SGHTA and CDR2 is FQGTGA. Trimming removed 2 bases at V and 11 bases at J, with 12 bases between. The CDR3 length is 12 residues. CDR3 nucleotides: TGTGCCAGCAGCTTAGAAGGGCCTCCTCAGTACTTC. It specifies CASSLEGPPQYF.

This chain uses TRBV5-4 with TRBJ1-3, with D maybe TRBD1 (5 bases). Germline values: CDR1 SGHNT, CDR2 YYREEE (reference sequence). V shed 2 bases and J shed 3 bases, with 12 bases lying between them. This CDR3 region has 15 residues. The CDR3 sequence: CASSFGPTDGNTIYF. The CDR3 coding sequence is TGTGCCAGCAGCTTTGGGCCGACAGATGGAAACACCATATATTTT.

This clone was seen more than once but under ten times. V and J are TRBV7-9 and TRBJ2-1, with 7 bases identical to TRBD2. The germline CDR1 and CDR2 sequences are SEHNR and FQNEAQ (reference sequence). The CDR3 is 15 residues long. V lost 5 bases, J lost 8 bases, and 12 bases stayed unmatched. The CDR3 spells CASSPPGTTYDEQFF. The CDR3, as DNA: TGTGCCAGCAGCCCACCCGGGACTACGTACGATGAGCAGTTCTTC. Based on the CDR3 plus reference TRBV7-9 and TRBJ2-1, the full variable domain is DTGVSQNPRHKITKRGQNVTFRCDPISEHNRLYWYRQTLGQGPEFLTYFQNEAQLEKSRLLSDRFSAERPKGSFSTLEIQRTEQGDSAMYLCASSPPGTTYDEQFFGPGTRLTVL.

The chain has TRBV4-2 and TRBJ1-2; the D gene is possibly TRBD1 (6 bases). The CDR3 length is 15 residues. Trimming left V 0 bases short and J 8 bases short, with 16 bases between. CDR1 LGHNA and CDR2 YNFKEQ come from the germline V gene. The CDR3 is CASSQEMGAAEGYTF. In DNA form, the CDR3 reads TGTGCCAGCAGCCAAGAAATGGGGGCGGCCGAGGGCTACACCTTC.

J is TRBJ2-7 and V is TRBV7-8, with D unresolved. Trimming pared 5 bases from V and 5 bases from J, leaving 13 bases between. Germline CDR1 and CDR2: SGHVS and FQNEAQ. The CDR3 extends over 13 amino acids. The CDR3 sequence is CASSTGPSDEQYF. The DNA for the CDR3 is TGTGCCAGCAGCACCGGGCCATCCGACGAGCAGTACTTC.

The chain joins TRBV6-5 to TRBJ1-2; D gene ambiguous. CDR1 is MNHEY, CDR2 SVGAGI, per germline. V dropped 6 bases and J dropped 7 bases, with 9 bases sitting between them. The CDR3 loop spans 11 amino acids. CDR3 sequence (DNA): TGTGCCAGCAGCCCGTTATTTGGCTACACCTTC. Protein product: CASSPLFGYTF.

The chain recombines TRBV19 with TRBJ2-1; D gene unclear. CDR3 size: 15 residues. Germline V CDR1 and CDR2: LNHDA, SQIVND (reference sequence). Trimming left V 0 bases short and J 2 bases short, with 8 bases between. The CDR3 sequence: CASSIDSSTYNEQFF. The CDR3 region has the DNA TGTGCCAGTAGTATAGACAGTTCCACCTACAATGAGCAGTTCTTC.

The chain joins TRBV6-5 to TRBJ1-2, with TRBD1 as a possible D gene (5 bases). This CDR3 has 13 amino acids. Looked up from germline, CDR1 is MNHEY and CDR2 is SVGAGI. Trimming removed 5 bases at V and 7 bases at J, with 14 bases between. The CDR3 DNA reads as TGTGCCAGCAGTCCCGGGACCGAGATTGGCTACACCTTC. Protein product: CASSPGTEIGYTF.

This rearrangement joins TRBV5-4 to TRBJ2-2; 10 nucleotides align to TRBD2. The junction had 5 bases not matched to a gene; V was cut back by 0 bases and J by 3 bases. Germline loops: CDR1 SGHNT, CDR2 YYREEE (reference sequence). This CDR3 region has 17 residues. The CDR3 DNA reads TGTGCCAGCAGCTTGGAAGGTAGCGGGGGGTACACCGGGGAGCTGTTTTTT. Its protein is CASSLEGSGGYTGELFF. The whole variable domain, filled in from reference TRBV5-4 and TRBJ2-2, reads ETGVTQSPTHLIKTRGQQVTLRCSSQSGHNTVSWYQQALGQGPQFIFQYYREEENGRGNFPPRFSGLQFPNYSSELNVNALELDDSALYLCASSLEGSGGYTGELFFGEGSRLTVL.

V gene TRBV6-1 combines with J gene TRBJ1-2, with 7 bases matching TRBD1. Germline V lookup: CDR1 MNHNS, CDR2 SASEGT. Losses at the gene ends were 2 bases for V and 3 bases for J; bases not matched to a gene: 0. The CDR3 is 13 amino acids. The CDR3 loop reads CASSETGDYGYTF. The CDR3 region has the DNA TGTGCCAGCAGTGAAACAGGGGACTATGGCTACACCTTC.